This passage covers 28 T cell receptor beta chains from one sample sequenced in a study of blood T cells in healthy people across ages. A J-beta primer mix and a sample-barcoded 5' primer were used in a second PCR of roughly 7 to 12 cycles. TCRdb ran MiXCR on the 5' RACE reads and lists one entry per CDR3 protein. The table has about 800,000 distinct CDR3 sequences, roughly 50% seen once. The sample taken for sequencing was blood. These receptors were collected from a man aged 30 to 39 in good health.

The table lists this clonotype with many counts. CDR3 in amino acids: CASSHFSGREETQYF. The CDR3 nucleotides are TGTGCCAGCAGCCACTTTAGCGGGAGGGAAGAGACCCAGTACTTC. The chain uses TRBV3-1 and TRBJ2-5; 11 bases line up with TRBD2. This CDR3 comprises 15 residues. Germline V gene data show CDR1 as LGHDT and CDR2 as YNNKEL (reference sequence). Trimming at V came to 3 bases and at J to 3 bases, leaving 3 bases not matched to a gene.

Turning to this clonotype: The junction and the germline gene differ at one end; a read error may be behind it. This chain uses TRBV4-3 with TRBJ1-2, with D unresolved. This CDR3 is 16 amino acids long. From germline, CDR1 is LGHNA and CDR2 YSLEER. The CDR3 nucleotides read TGCGCCGGCAGCCTCAAGTGGAGGGTTTCTAACTATGGCTACACCTTC. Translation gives CAGSLKWRVSNYGYTF.

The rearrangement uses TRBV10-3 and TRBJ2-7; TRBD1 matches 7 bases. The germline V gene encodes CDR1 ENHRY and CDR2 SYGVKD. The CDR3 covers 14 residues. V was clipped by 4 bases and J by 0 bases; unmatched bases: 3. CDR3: CAISGDRVSYEQYF. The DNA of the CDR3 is TGTGCCATCAGTGGGGACAGAGTCTCCTACGAGCAGTACTTC.

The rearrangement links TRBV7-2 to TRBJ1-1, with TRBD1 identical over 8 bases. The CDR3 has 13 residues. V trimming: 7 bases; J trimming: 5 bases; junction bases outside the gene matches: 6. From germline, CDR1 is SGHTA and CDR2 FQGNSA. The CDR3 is CASIVTGATEAFF. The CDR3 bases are TGTGCCAGCATCGTGACAGGGGCTACTGAAGCTTTCTTT. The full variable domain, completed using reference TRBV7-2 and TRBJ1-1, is GAGVSQSPSNKVTEKGKDVELRCDPISGHTALYWYRQSLGQGLEFLIYFQGNSAPDKSGLPSDRFSAERTGGSVSTLTIQRTQQEDSAVYLCASIVTGATEAFFGQGTRLTVV.

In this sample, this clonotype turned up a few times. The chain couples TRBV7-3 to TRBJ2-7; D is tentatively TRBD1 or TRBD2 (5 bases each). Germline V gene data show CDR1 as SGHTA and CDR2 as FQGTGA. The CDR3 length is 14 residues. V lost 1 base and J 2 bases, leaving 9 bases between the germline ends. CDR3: CASSLKEGPYEQYF. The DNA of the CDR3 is TGTGCCAGCAGCTTAAAAGAGGGGCCCTACGAGCAGTACTTC.

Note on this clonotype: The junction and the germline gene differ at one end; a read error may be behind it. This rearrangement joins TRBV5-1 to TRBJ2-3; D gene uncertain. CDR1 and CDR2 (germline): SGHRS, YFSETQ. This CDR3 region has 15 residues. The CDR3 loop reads CANSLVAASTDTQYF. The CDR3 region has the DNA TGCGCCAACAGCTTGGTTGCGGCTAGCACAGATACGCAGTATTTT.

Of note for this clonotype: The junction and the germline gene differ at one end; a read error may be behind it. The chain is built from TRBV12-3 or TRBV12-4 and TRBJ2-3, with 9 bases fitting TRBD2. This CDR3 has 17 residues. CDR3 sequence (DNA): TGTGCCAGCAGTTCAAGCCCGCTAGCGGGAAGTGCAGATGCGCAGTATTTT. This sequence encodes CASSSSPLAGSADAQYF.

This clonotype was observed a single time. For the CDR3, the DNA is TGTGCCAGCAGCGGGGAGGGGGGCGGCGCTGAAGCTTTCTTT. As protein: CASSGEGGGAEAFF. The rearrangement links TRBV9 to TRBJ1-1, with a possible D match to TRBD1 (6 bases). Germline lookup yields CDR1 SGDLS and CDR2 YYNGEE. With 3 bases removed from V and 6 bases from J, the gap between germline ends came to 15 bases. The CDR3 extends over 14 amino acids.

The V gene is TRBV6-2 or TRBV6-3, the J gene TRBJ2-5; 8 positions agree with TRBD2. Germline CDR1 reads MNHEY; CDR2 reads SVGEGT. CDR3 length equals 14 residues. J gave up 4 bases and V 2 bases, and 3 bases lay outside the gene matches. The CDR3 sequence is CASSYERERETQYF. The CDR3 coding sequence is TGTGCCAGCAGTTACGAGCGGGAGCGAGAGACCCAGTACTTC.

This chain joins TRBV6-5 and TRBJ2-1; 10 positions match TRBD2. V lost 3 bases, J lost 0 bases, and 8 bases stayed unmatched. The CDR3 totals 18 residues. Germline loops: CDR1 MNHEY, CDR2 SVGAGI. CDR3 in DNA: TGTGCCAGCAGTTATGGCCTAGCGGGAGAGAGCTCCTACAATGAGCAGTTCTTC. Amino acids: CASSYGLAGESSYNEQFF.

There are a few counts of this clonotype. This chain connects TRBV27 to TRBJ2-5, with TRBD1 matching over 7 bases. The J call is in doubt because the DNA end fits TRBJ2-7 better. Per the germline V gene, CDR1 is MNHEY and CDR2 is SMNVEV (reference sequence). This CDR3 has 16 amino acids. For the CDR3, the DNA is TGTGCCAGCAGTTGGTCGACAGGGACCATCTTCTACGAGCAGTACTTC. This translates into CASSWSTGTIFYEQYF.

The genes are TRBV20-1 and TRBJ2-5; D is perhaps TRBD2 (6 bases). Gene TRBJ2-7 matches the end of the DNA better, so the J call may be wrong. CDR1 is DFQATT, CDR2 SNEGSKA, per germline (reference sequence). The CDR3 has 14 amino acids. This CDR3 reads CSARVDGSRYEQYF. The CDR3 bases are TGCAGTGCTAGAGTAGACGGGAGTCGGTACGAGCAGTACTTC.

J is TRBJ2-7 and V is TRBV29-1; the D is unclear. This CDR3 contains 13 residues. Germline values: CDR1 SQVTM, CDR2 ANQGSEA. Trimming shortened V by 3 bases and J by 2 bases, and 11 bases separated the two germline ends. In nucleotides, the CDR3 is TGCAGCGTTGATGCGGAAAGCCCCTACGAGCAGTACTTC. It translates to CSVDAESPYEQYF.

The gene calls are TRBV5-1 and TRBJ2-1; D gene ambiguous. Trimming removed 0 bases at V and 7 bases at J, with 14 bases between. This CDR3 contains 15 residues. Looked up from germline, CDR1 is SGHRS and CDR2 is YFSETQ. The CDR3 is CASSLGSYYSNEQFF. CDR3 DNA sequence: TGCGCCAGCAGCTTGGGGTCCTACTACTCGAATGAGCAGTTCTTC.

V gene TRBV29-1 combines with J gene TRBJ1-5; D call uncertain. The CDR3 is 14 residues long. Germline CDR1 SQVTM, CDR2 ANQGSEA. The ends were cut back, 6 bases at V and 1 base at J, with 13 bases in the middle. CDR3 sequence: CSVWGDQSNQPQHF. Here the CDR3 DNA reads TGCAGCGTGTGGGGAGATCAGAGCAATCAGCCCCAGCATTTT.

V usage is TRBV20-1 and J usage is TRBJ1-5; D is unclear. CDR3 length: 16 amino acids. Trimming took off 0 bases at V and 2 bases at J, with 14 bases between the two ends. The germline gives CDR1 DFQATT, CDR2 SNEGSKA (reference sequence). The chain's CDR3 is CSARDTYWGGNQPQHF. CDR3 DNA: TGCAGTGCTAGAGATACGTATTGGGGAGGCAATCAGCCCCAGCATTTT.

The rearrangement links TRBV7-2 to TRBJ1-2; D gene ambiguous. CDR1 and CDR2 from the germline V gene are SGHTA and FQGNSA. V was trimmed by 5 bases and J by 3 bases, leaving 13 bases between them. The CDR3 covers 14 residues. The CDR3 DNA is TGTGCCAGCAGCCCTCAGGTAGCCTACTATGGCTACACCTTC. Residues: CASSPQVAYYGYTF.

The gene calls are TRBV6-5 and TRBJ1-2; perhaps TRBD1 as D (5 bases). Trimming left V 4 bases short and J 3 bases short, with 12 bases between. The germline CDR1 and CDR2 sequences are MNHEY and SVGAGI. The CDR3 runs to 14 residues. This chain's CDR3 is CASSLMGLDYGYTF. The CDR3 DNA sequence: TGTGCCAGCAGTTTGATGGGACTTGACTATGGCTACACCTTC.

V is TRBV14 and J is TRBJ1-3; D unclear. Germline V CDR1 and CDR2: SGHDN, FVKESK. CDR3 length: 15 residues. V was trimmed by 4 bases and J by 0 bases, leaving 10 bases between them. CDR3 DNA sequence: TGTGCCAGCAGCCCGGGAGCCTACTCTGGAAACACCATATATTTT. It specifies CASSPGAYSGNTIYF. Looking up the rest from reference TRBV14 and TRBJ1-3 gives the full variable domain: EAGVTQFPSHSVIEKGQTVTLRCDPISGHDNLYWYRRVMGKEIKFLLHFVKESKQDESGMPNNRFLAERTGGTYSTLKVQPAELEDSGVYFCASSPGAYSGNTIYFGEGSWLTVV.

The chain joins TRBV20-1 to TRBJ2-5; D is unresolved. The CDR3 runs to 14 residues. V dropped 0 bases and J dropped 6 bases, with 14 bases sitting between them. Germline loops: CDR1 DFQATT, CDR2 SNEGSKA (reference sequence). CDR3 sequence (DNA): TGCAGTGCTAGAGATCATAAGGGTGTGAAGACCCAGTACTTC. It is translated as CSARDHKGVKTQYF.

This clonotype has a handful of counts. CDR3 nucleotides: TGCAGTGCTATGGGACCCACCTACGAGCAGTACTTC. Amino acid sequence: CSAMGPTYEQYF. The rearrangement links TRBV20-1 to TRBJ2-7; D possibly matches TRBD1 or TRBD2 (5 bases each). The CDR3 extends over 12 amino acids. V lost 4 bases to trimming and J lost 2 bases, with 9 bases between them. In germline, CDR1 is DFQATT, CDR2 SNEGSKA (reference sequence).

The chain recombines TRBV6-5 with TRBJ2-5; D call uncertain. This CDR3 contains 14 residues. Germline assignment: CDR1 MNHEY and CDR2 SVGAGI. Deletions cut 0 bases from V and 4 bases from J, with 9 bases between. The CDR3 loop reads CASSYSSWVETQYF. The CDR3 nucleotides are TGTGCCAGCAGTTACTCTTCCTGGGTAGAGACCCAGTACTTC.

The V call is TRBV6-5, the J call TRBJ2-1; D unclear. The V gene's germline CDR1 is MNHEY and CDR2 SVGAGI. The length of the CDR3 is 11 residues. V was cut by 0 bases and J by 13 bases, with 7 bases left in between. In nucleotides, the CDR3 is TGTGCCAGCAGTTACTCTTCCCTACAGTTCTTC. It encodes CASSYSSLQFF.

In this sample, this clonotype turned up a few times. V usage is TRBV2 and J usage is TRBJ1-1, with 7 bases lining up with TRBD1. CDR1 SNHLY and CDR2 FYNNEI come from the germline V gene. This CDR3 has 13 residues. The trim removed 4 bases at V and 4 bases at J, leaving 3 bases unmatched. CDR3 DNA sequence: TGTGCCAGCAGTGTGTCAGGGGGCACTGAAGCTTTCTTT. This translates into CASSVSGGTEAFF. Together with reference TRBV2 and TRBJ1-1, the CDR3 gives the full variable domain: EPEVTQTPSHQVTQMGQEVILRCVPISNHLYFYWYRQILGQKVEFLVSFYNNEISEKSEIFDDQFSVERPDGSNFTLKIRSTKLEDSAMYFCASSVSGGTEAFFGQGTRLTVV.

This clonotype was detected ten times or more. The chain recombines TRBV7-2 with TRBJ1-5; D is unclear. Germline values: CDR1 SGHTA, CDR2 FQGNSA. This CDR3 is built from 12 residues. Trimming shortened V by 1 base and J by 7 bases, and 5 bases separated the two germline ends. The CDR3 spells CASSLVGQPQHF. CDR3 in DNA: TGTGCCAGCAGCTTAGTAGGCCAGCCCCAGCATTTT.

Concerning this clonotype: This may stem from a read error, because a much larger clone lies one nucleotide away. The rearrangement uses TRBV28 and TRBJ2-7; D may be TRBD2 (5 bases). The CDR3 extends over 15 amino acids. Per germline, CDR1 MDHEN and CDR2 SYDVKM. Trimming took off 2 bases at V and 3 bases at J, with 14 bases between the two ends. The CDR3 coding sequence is TGTGCCAGCAGTTTAGGGAGCAGGAGGTACTACGAGCAGTACTTC. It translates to CASSLGSRRYYEQYF.

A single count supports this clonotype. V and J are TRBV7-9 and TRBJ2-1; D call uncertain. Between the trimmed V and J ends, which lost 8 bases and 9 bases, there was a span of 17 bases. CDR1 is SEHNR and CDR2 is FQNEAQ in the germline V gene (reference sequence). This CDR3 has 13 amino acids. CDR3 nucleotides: TGTGCCAGCGCCTTAGCCGGGCGTGCTGAGCAGTTCTTC. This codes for CASALAGRAEQFF.

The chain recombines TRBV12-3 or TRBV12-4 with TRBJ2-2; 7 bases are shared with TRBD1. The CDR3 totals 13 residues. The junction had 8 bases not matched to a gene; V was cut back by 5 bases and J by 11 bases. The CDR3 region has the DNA TGTGCCAGCAGTGCCCAGACAGGGAGCGAGCTGTTTTTT. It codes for CASSAQTGSELFF.